The sequence of this T cell receptor (beta chain) was determined in a study of OX40 agonist ivuxolimab in advanced cancers. V shed 3 bases and J shed 1 base, with 7 bases lying between them. The CDR3 is 14 residues long. Germline V gene data show CDR1 as SNHLY and CDR2 as FYNNEI. Patients were ruled out by autoimmune disease history or systemic immunosuppression. A few counts support this clone. The assay was immunoSEQ multiplex PCR, and TCRdb's table has in-frame clones only and misses some. The table shows more than 65,000 clones, with just under 80% occurring only once. This chain joins TRBV2 and TRBJ1-5; D is ambiguous. The TCR sequence derives from an adult with an advanced solid tumor such as melanoma, head and neck, liver or kidney cancer. Sequenced here: CD4+ or CD8+ T cells sorted from blood, sampled in a trial of the OX40 agonist ivuxolimab. The CDR3 here is CASSEIMSNQPQHF. The CDR3 DNA is TGTGCCAGCAGTGAGATAATGAGCAATCAGCCCCAGCATTTT.